A selection of T cell receptor beta chains follows, all from one sample in a study of CD8 T cells in Susac syndrome. Via MiXCR, TCRdb re-called the immunoSEQ multiplex PCR reads, giving one row per CDR3 protein. The sample has about 300,000 distinct CDR3 sequences; approximately 85% are singletons. The sequenced sample consisted of CD8+ T cells from PBMCs. The receptors were gathered from a human donor with multiple sclerosis. Each CDR3 is given without its conserved first and last residue. Fields, in order: J gene, V gene, CDR3 protein.

>TRBJ2-7|TRBV15
ATSREPAGSREQY
>TRBJ2-3|TRBV7-6
ASSSSGKSTDTQY
>TRBJ1-1|TRBV28
ASRALGTEAF
>TRBJ2-1|TRBV6-1
ASNPSGTGYNEQF
>TRBJ1-5|TRBV12-3/TRBV12-4
ASSLARAMGNQPQH
>TRBJ2-1|TRBV7-9
ASSPSGLAVDNEQF
>TRBJ1-2|TRBV9
ASSASGTIYGYT
>TRBJ2-3|TRBV7-9
ASSPRVLTDTQY
>TRBJ1-1|TRBV6-5
ASSYEGVSPEAF
>TRBJ2-1|TRBV25-1
ASSAGSSYNEQF
>TRBJ2-5|TRBV6-2/TRBV6-3
ASSLPGPRETQY
>TRBJ2-2|TRBV9
ASSSVRTLNTGELF
>TRBJ2-3|TRBV27
ASKITEREGDTDTQY
>TRBJ2-4|TRBV7-9
ASIWGGNIQY
>TRBJ2-3|TRBV15
ATSRDDTQY
>TRBJ1-4|TRBV30
AWSVTGINEKLF
>TRBJ2-1|TRBV19
ASTPGTSSYNEQF
>TRBJ2-1|TRBV10-3
AISEPPLRIGYNEQF
>TRBJ2-1|TRBV14
ASSQDYVFPNEQF
>TRBJ2-7|TRBV11-2
ASSFGWGRYYEQY
>TRBJ2-1|TRBV19
ASSIMATAGLYNEQF
>TRBJ2-2|TRBV28
ASRPTSVNTGELF
>TRBJ2-7|TRBV20-1
SASPVTSGDYEQY
>TRBJ2-5|TRBV7-3
ASSNTGGIKETQY
>TRBJ1-1|TRBV19
ASSIGIEAF
>TRBJ2-7|TRBV28
ASSDGGSSYEQY
>TRBJ2-7|TRBV7-9
ASSVDFSARGEQY
>TRBJ2-1|TRBV25-1
ASSGTRVFYNEQF
>TRBJ2-7|TRBV20-1
SAKSGATSYEQY
>TRBJ1-2|TRBV7-9
ASIEYEEGYT
>TRBJ1-1|TRBV27
ASSFGGGRTEAF
>TRBJ2-7|TRBV27
ASSLDPQGSSYEQY
>TRBJ2-7|TRBV11-2
ASSLFTGLSYEQY
>TRBJ2-7|TRBV7-2
ASSLPGPSYELYEQY
>TRBJ2-1|TRBV7-9
ASSLAPSGSNEQS
>TRBJ1-1|TRBV12-3/TRBV12-4
ASSSPGYTEAF
>TRBJ2-1|TRBV7-9
ASEDKNNEQF
>TRBJ2-1|TRBV28
ASSLSRGLYNEQF
>TRBJ2-1|TRBV30
AWSVSLNNEQF
>TRBJ2-1|TRBV20-1
SAQARLAGVPEQF
>TRBJ2-7|TRBV2
ASRGDRLYEQY
>TRBJ2-7|TRBV4-3
ASSPTFGGSEQY
>TRBJ2-7|TRBV4-3
ASSQYKDIFRGTGAYEQY
>TRBJ2-1|TRBV20-1
SARDDGTNHNEQF
>TRBJ2-2|TRBV23-1
ASSQEKGSGGELF
>TRBJ2-6|TRBV7-9
ASSLPAETSSGANVLT
>TRBJ1-2|TRBV4-3
ASSQGVGNYGYT
>TRBJ2-1|TRBV20-1
SARGSGVSYNEQF
>TRBJ2-1|TRBV7-8
ASSLDEVRAGPYNEQS